This T cell receptor beta chain was captured by sequencing in a study of cytomegalovirus exposure and HLA in healthy donors. It was with 60 Vbeta and 13 Jbeta primers that the PCR ran. Generated by immunoSEQ multiplex PCR, the TCRdb table keeps only in-frame clones and is missing some. The data show about 200,000 clones, with 10% to 15% seen just once and 7.5% to 10% held by the top ten. The CDR3 loop spans 16 amino acids. With V trimmed by 3 bases and J by 7 bases, 12 bases remained unmatched. Germline CDR1 GTSNPN, CDR2 SVGIG (reference sequence). This clone was seen more than once but under ten times.

The clonotype comes from a man between 45 and 60 years old in good health and CMV-seropositive. Sequencing used PBMCs. The chain carries TRBV30 and TRBJ1-5; 10 bases line up with TRBD1. The CDR3 here is CAWSDKKGQGRQPQHF. The CDR3 nucleotides are TGTGCCTGGAGCGATAAAAAGGGACAGGGGAGGCAGCCCCAGCATTTT.